One and the same sample provided the 14 T cell receptor beta chains below, sequenced in a study of shared clonotypes between healthy human individuals. Profiling relied on immunoSEQ multiplex PCR, and the TCRdb table lists in-frame clones only, not all of them. This table holds 2.5 million or so clones, over 85% found once. Material for sequencing was naive CD4+ T cells sorted from blood. The sample's subset: CD45RA+ positively selected. These receptors came from a man aged 18-30 years in good health.

The chain couples TRBV11-2 to TRBJ2-5; 13 nucleotides align to TRBD2. Germline CDR1 is SGHAT and CDR2 is FQNNGV. J gave up 4 bases and V 1 base, and 12 bases lay outside the gene matches. The length of the CDR3 is 19 residues. The CDR3 is CASSLGLAGGVSWGETQYF. The CDR3, as DNA: TGTGCCAGCAGCTTAGGACTAGCGGGAGGAGTATCTTGGGGAGAGACCCAGTACTTC.

This chain links TRBV9 with TRBJ1-1; possible D gene TRBD1, 5 bases. CDR1 and CDR2 (germline): SGDLS, YYNGEE. The CDR3 runs to 14 residues. Trimming cost V 5 bases and J 5 bases, with 16 bases left between them. CDR3: CASSARERRTEAFF. The CDR3 region has the DNA TGTGCCAGCAGTGCCAGGGAGCGGAGGACTGAAGCTTTCTTT.

The chain combines TRBV5-1 with TRBJ2-7, with no clear D. Trimming took 1 base from V and 3 from J, leaving 11 bases between them. The CDR3 consists of 14 residues. Germline loops: CDR1 SGHRS, CDR2 YFSETQ. The CDR3 sequence is CASSLTAGHYEQYF. As DNA, the CDR3 is TGCGCCAGCAGCTTGACCGCTGGCCACTACGAGCAGTACTTC.

The chain couples TRBV5-4 to TRBJ2-7, with 7 bases fitting TRBD2. The V gene's germline CDR1 is SGHNT and CDR2 YYREEE (reference sequence). The CDR3 runs to 15 residues. The J segment lost 0 bases and the V segment lost 4 bases, leaving 7 bases of the junction unmatched. The chain's CDR3 is CASSPGGGNSYEQYF. In DNA, the CDR3 is TGTGCCAGCAGCCCTGGGGGGGGGAACTCCTACGAGCAGTACTTC.

The rearrangement joins TRBV5-4 to TRBJ2-2; 7 nucleotides agree with TRBD2. Germline CDR1 SGHNT, CDR2 YYREEE (reference sequence). V trimming: 4 bases; J trimming: 3 bases; junction bases outside the gene matches: 3. This CDR3 spans 14 amino acids. CDR3 sequence: CASSLLADTGELFF. Here the CDR3 DNA reads TGTGCCAGCAGCCTCCTAGCGGACACCGGGGAGCTGTTTTTT.

This clone was seen only a few times. The chain carries TRBV29-1 and TRBJ1-1, with D perhaps TRBD1 (6 bases). V shed 6 bases and J shed 4 bases, with 15 bases lying between them. The CDR3 covers 13 residues. The germline gives CDR1 SQVTM, CDR2 ANQGSEA. The CDR3, as DNA: TGCAGCGTAGCCGGGACACTAGGCACTGAAGCTTTCTTT. It yields the protein CSVAGTLGTEAFF. Based on the CDR3 plus reference TRBV29-1 and TRBJ1-1, the full variable domain is SAVISQKPSRDICQRGTSLTIQCQVDSQVTMMFWYRQQPGQSLTLIATANQGSEATYESGFVIDKFPISRPNLTFSTLTVSNMSPEDSSIYLCSVAGTLGTEAFFGQGTRLTVV.

The rearrangement joins TRBV7-2 to TRBJ2-7; TRBD2 aligns across 8 bases. Germline values: CDR1 SGHTA, CDR2 FQGNSA. This CDR3 spans 14 amino acids. V dropped 5 bases and J dropped 6; count of bases not matched to a gene: 9. The CDR3 reads CASSVTGLGGEQYF. The CDR3 DNA sequence: TGTGCCAGCAGCGTAACGGGACTAGGCGGCGAGCAGTACTTC. The whole variable domain, filled in from reference TRBV7-2 and TRBJ2-7, reads GAGVSQSPSNKVTEKGKDVELRCDPISGHTALYWYRQSLGQGLEFLIYFQGNSAPDKSGLPSDRFSAERTGGSVSTLTIQRTQQEDSAVYLCASSVTGLGGEQYFGPGTRLTVT.

The chain has TRBV18 and TRBJ1-6, with TRBD1 matching 8 bases. The CDR3 is 14 residues long. Germline V lookup: CDR1 KGHSH, CDR2 LQKENI. Losses at the gene ends were 6 bases for V and 9 bases for J; bases not matched to a gene: 7. CDR3 loop: CASSGDRSISPLHF. CDR3 nucleotide sequence: TGTGCCAGCTCGGGGGACAGGAGCATTTCACCCCTCCACTTT. The full variable domain, with the rest looked up from reference TRBV18 and TRBJ1-6, is NAGVMQNPRHLVRRRGQEARLRCSPMKGHSHVYWYRQLPEEGLKFMVYLQKENIIDESGMPKERFSAEFPKEGPSILRIQQVVRGDSAAYFCASSGDRSISPLHFGNGTRLTVT.

V is TRBV5-8 and J is TRBJ2-5; D might be TRBD1 (6 bases). Trimming took 4 bases from V and 4 from J, leaving 14 bases between them. The CDR3 spans 14 residues. Per the germline V gene, CDR1 is SGHTS and CDR2 is YDEGEE. The CDR3 DNA reads TGTGCCAGCAGCGGTAGGGACAAGATAGAGACCCAGTACTTC. Translated: CASSGRDKIETQYF.

This chain uses TRBV4-3 with TRBJ2-1; a weak D match, TRBD2 (6 bases). With 0 bases removed from V and 0 bases from J, the gap between germline ends came to 12 bases. The CDR3 runs 17 residues. Germline V gene sequence: CDR1 LGHNA, CDR2 YSLEER. CDR3 amino acids: CASSQDGTGASYNEQFF. The DNA of the CDR3 is TGCGCCAGCAGCCAAGATGGAACGGGAGCCTCCTACAATGAGCAGTTCTTC.

This chain joins TRBV5-1 and TRBJ2-5; tentatively, D is TRBD2 (5 bases). Matching the DNA end better, TRBJ2-7 makes the J call doubtful. Germline loops: CDR1 SGHRS, CDR2 YFSETQ. The CDR3 is 14 residues long. The CDR3: CASSLTGGYYEQYF. DNA of the CDR3: TGCGCCAGCAGCTTGACCGGCGGGTACTACGAGCAGTACTTC.

CDR3 protein: CASTRSGVMGGYEQYF. CDR3 DNA sequence: TGTGCCAGCACCAGGAGCGGAGTGATGGGGGGATACGAGCAGTACTTC. V and J are TRBV27 and TRBJ2-5, with a possible D match to TRBD2 (6 bases). The DNA matches TRBJ2-7 better at its end, which makes the J call doubtful. Germline-derived CDR1 and CDR2 are MNHEY and SMNVEV (reference sequence). The CDR3 contains 16 residues.

The rearrangement joins TRBV5-1 to TRBJ2-1; D may match TRBD1 or TRBD2 (5 bases each). The germline V gene has CDR1 SGHRS and CDR2 YFSETQ. The V end was cut by 2 bases, the J end by 6 bases, with 9 bases between. This CDR3 is built from 13 residues. The CDR3 DNA sequence: TGCGCCAGCAGCTTAGGGACCTCCAATGAGCAGTTCTTC. Translating it yields CASSLGTSNEQFF. Full variable domain (missing parts from reference TRBV5-1 and TRBJ2-1): KAGVTQTPRYLIKTRGQQVTLSCSPISGHRSVSWYQQTPGQGLQFLFEYFSETQRNKGNFPGRFSGRQFSNSRSEMNVSTLELGDSALYLCASSLGTSNEQFFGPGTRLTVL.

This chain links TRBV2 with TRBJ2-5; D call uncertain. The CDR3 sequence is 13 residues long. Germline V gives CDR1 SNHLY, CDR2 FYNNEI. V lost 6 bases to trimming and J lost 1 base, with 9 bases between them. The CDR3 DNA sequence: TGTGCCAGCAGACAGTACACCCAAGAGACCCAGTACTTC. This translates into CASRQYTQETQYF.